Included here is one T cell receptor beta chain sequence, with context. Its antigen remains unknown. The record originates from a study of multiple sclerosis patients with progressive multifocal leukoencephalopathy. General study points: Less diverse TRB repertoires were suggested in most PML patients. At PML onset, no shared TRBV or TRBJ gene usage was seen.

Time point in this sample: before natalizumab initiation. T0 blood was collected before the first natalizumab infusion. The survey-level immunoSEQ assay was used. Method: immunoSEQ multiplex PCR; TCRdb's copy keeps in-frame clones and lacks some. The table shows roughly 30,000 clones, with more than 70% occurring only once. This CDR3 has 14 amino acids. Trimming removed 1 base from V and 3 bases from J, with 7 bases in between. Germline V lookup: CDR1 SGHRS, CDR2 YFSETQ. Source material: PBMCs. The clonotype originates from a human donor with multiple sclerosis. The chain is built from TRBV5-1 and TRBJ2-2; TRBD1 is a possible D gene (6 bases). The CDR3 spells CASSLPGDTGELFF. DNA for the CDR3: TGCGCCAGCAGCTTGCCAGGGGACACCGGGGAGCTGTTTTTT.